These T cell receptor beta chains were read from a single sample in a study of technical replicates of blood from a handful of donors. Profiling relied on immunoSEQ multiplex PCR, and the TCRdb table lists in-frame clones only, not all of them. The data contain more than 60,000 clones, approximately 95% of them singletons. The sample taken for sequencing was T cells isolated from PBMCs. The receptors were sampled from a human donor in good health. The CDR3 runs from the conserved cysteine through the conserved F or W. A D gene is named only where the DNA matches it firmly. Size is omitted from some rows. Given values are once, few, many or a class for expanded clones.

J gene: TRBJ2-7
D gene: NA
clone size: NA
V gene: TRBV5-1
CDR3 protein: CASSLGTRGGFSEQYF
CDR3 DNA: TGCGCCAGCAGCTTGGGAACGCGGGGCGGCTTTTCGGAGCAGTACTTC

J gene: TRBJ2-7
D gene: NA
clone size: NA
V gene: TRBV28
CDR3 protein: CASSLRAGVDYEQYF
CDR3 DNA: TGTGCCAGCAGTTTAAGGGCAGGGGTGGATTACGAGCAGTACTTC

J gene: TRBJ2-1
D gene: NA
clone size: NA
V gene: TRBV4-1
CDR3 protein: CASSQILESYNEQFF
CDR3 DNA: TGCGCCAGCAGCCAAATCCTAGAATCCTACAATGAGCAGTTCTTC

J gene: TRBJ2-7
D gene: NA
clone size: NA
V gene: TRBV5-6
CDR3 protein: CASSPIQTGNYEQYF
CDR3 DNA: TGTGCCAGCAGCCCGATCCAAACAGGGAACTACGAGCAGTACTTC

J gene: TRBJ2-3
D gene: NA
clone size: NA
V gene: TRBV11-3
CDR3 protein: CASSFTGSSTDTQYF
CDR3 DNA: TGTGCCAGCAGCTTTACCGGGTCTAGCACAGATACGCAGTATTTT

J gene: TRBJ1-2
D gene: TRBD1
clone size: NA
V gene: TRBV2
CDR3 protein: CASTKGQGGDYGYTF
CDR3 DNA: TGTGCCAGCACCAAGGGACAGGGGGGGGACTATGGCTACACCTTC

J gene: TRBJ1-5
D gene: TRBD1
clone size: NA
V gene: TRBV28
CDR3 protein: CASSSWTGVSNQPQHF
CDR3 DNA: TGTGCCAGCAGTTCCTGGACAGGGGTAAGCAATCAGCCCCAGCATTTT

J gene: TRBJ2-3
D gene: NA
clone size: NA
V gene: TRBV7-9
CDR3 protein: CASSRPQVGDTQYF
CDR3 DNA: TGTGCCAGCAGCCGCCCACAGGTCGGAGATACGCAGTATTTT

J gene: TRBJ1-2
D gene: TRBD1
clone size: once
V gene: TRBV30
CDR3 protein: CAWRPPRDRPYGYTF
CDR3 DNA: TGTGCCTGGAGGCCCCCCCGGGACAGGCCTTATGGCTACACCTTC

J gene: TRBJ2-7
D gene: TRBD2
clone size: NA
V gene: TRBV6-1
CDR3 protein: CASSDTSGAYEQYF
CDR3 DNA: TGTGCCAGCAGTGATACTAGCGGGGCATACGAGCAGTACTTC

J gene: TRBJ1-5
D gene: NA
clone size: NA
V gene: TRBV4-1
CDR3 protein: CASSQVFQGRGQPQHF
CDR3 DNA: TGCGCCAGCAGCCAAGTTTTTCAGGGGCGCGGGCAGCCCCAGCATTTT

J gene: TRBJ1-1
D gene: NA
clone size: once
V gene: TRBV12-5
CDR3 protein: CASGLGRGTEAFF
CDR3 DNA: TGTGCTAGTGGTTTGGGCCGGGGTACTGAAGCTTTCTTT

J gene: TRBJ1-1
D gene: NA
clone size: NA
V gene: TRBV11-2
CDR3 protein: CASSQNLENTEAFF
CDR3 DNA: TGTGCCAGCAGCCAGAATCTAGAGAACACTGAAGCTTTCTTT

J gene: TRBJ2-1
D gene: NA
clone size: NA
V gene: TRBV29-1
CDR3 protein: CSVGDSRDEQFF
CDR3 DNA: TGCAGCGTGGGTGACTCGCGGGATGAGCAGTTCTTC

J gene: TRBJ2-7
D gene: NA
clone size: NA
V gene: TRBV6-1
CDR3 protein: CASSVGAGAYEQYF
CDR3 DNA: TGTGCCAGCAGTGTAGGGGCAGGTGCCTACGAGCAGTACTTC

J gene: TRBJ1-6
D gene: NA
clone size: NA
V gene: TRBV9
CDR3 protein: CASSEPRGSYNSPLHF
CDR3 DNA: TGTGCCAGCAGCGAGCCTAGGGGCTCCTATAATTCACCCCTCCACTTT

J gene: TRBJ2-7
D gene: TRBD1
clone size: NA
V gene: TRBV11-3
CDR3 protein: CASSFGQGAERNEQYF
CDR3 DNA: TGTGCCAGCAGCTTCGGGCAGGGGGCGGAACGTAACGAGCAGTACTTC

J gene: TRBJ2-7
D gene: TRBD2
clone size: NA
V gene: TRBV7-9
CDR3 protein: CASSPTSPSYEQYF
CDR3 DNA: TGTGCCAGCAGCCCGACTAGCCCGTCCTACGAGCAGTACTTC

J gene: TRBJ2-7
D gene: NA
clone size: NA
V gene: TRBV5-4
CDR3 protein: CASQNRGGSFYEQYF
CDR3 DNA: TGTGCCAGTCAAAATAGGGGGGGAAGCTTCTACGAGCAGTACTTC

J gene: TRBJ2-7
D gene: TRBD1
clone size: NA
V gene: TRBV28
CDR3 protein: CASRPDRGSPTYEQYF
CDR3 DNA: TGTGCCAGCAGGCCGGACAGGGGTTCCCCTACCTACGAGCAGTACTTC

J gene: TRBJ2-1
D gene: NA
clone size: NA
V gene: TRBV2
CDR3 protein: CASSTEKGKQFF
CDR3 DNA: TGTGCCAGCAGTACCGAAAAGGGGAAGCAGTTCTTC

J gene: TRBJ2-1
D gene: NA
clone size: NA
V gene: TRBV27
CDR3 protein: CASSFGHEQFF
CDR3 DNA: TGTGCCAGCAGTTTCGGTCATGAGCAGTTCTTC

J gene: TRBJ1-1
D gene: TRBD1
clone size: NA
V gene: TRBV7-9
CDR3 protein: CASSPQGDSTEAFF
CDR3 DNA: TGTGCCAGCAGCCCACAGGGGGATAGCACTGAAGCTTTCTTT

J gene: TRBJ1-5
D gene: TRBD1
clone size: NA
V gene: TRBV9
CDR3 protein: CASSVRDRDIPQHF
CDR3 DNA: TGTGCCAGCAGCGTCCGGGACAGAGACATCCCCCAGCATTTT

J gene: TRBJ1-5
D gene: TRBD1
clone size: NA
V gene: TRBV19
CDR3 protein: CASSPTGGSNQPQHF
CDR3 DNA: TGTGCCAGTAGCCCGACAGGGGGAAGCAATCAGCCCCAGCATTTT

J gene: TRBJ2-7
D gene: TRBD2
clone size: once
V gene: TRBV4-1
CDR3 protein: CASSQIYSSGRSNEQYF
CDR3 DNA: TGCGCCAGCAGCCAAATTTATTCTAGCGGGAGAAGCAACGAGCAGTACTTC

J gene: TRBJ2-7
D gene: NA
clone size: NA
V gene: TRBV5-8
CDR3 protein: CASSLGPGRGAIPYEQYF
CDR3 DNA: TGTGCCAGCAGCTTGGGACCTGGCAGGGGTGCAATCCCCTACGAGCAGTACTTC

J gene: TRBJ2-7
D gene: TRBD1
clone size: NA
V gene: TRBV28
CDR3 protein: CASNRDRVDEQYF
CDR3 DNA: TGTGCCAGCAACCGGGACAGGGTCGACGAGCAGTACTTC

J gene: TRBJ2-2
D gene: NA
clone size: NA
V gene: TRBV7-6
CDR3 protein: CASPTQKTINTGELFF
CDR3 DNA: TGTGCCAGCCCGACCCAGAAGACTATCAACACCGGGGAGCTGTTTTTT

J gene: TRBJ1-1
D gene: NA
clone size: NA
V gene: TRBV29-1
CDR3 protein: CSADAQNTEAFF
CDR3 DNA: TGCAGCGCTGACGCACAGAACACTGAAGCTTTCTTT

J gene: TRBJ1-2
D gene: NA
clone size: NA
V gene: TRBV5-1
CDR3 protein: CASSLIVYGYTF
CDR3 DNA: TGCGCCAGCAGCTTGATAGTCTATGGCTACACCTTC

J gene: TRBJ2-7
D gene: NA
clone size: NA
V gene: TRBV6-5
CDR3 protein: CASSHDRQPYEQYF
CDR3 DNA: TGTGCCAGCAGTCATGACAGACAACCCTACGAGCAGTACTTC

J gene: TRBJ1-5
D gene: NA
clone size: NA
V gene: TRBV29-1
CDR3 protein: CSVVDGVIGPQHF
CDR3 DNA: TGCAGCGTAGTCGACGGAGTAATAGGGCCCCAGCATTTT

J gene: TRBJ2-7
D gene: TRBD2
clone size: NA
V gene: TRBV28
CDR3 protein: CASRTAGTSGRSSYEQYF
CDR3 DNA: TGTGCCAGCAGAACCGCCGGGACTAGCGGGAGAAGCTCCTACGAGCAGTACTTC

J gene: TRBJ2-7
D gene: NA
clone size: NA
V gene: TRBV6-1
CDR3 protein: CASSEQGHYEQYF
CDR3 DNA: TGTGCCAGCAGTGAACAGGGACACTACGAGCAGTACTTC

J gene: TRBJ1-3
D gene: NA
clone size: NA
V gene: TRBV10-3
CDR3 protein: CAIRRGLGQLDTIYF
CDR3 DNA: TGTGCCATCAGAAGGGGACTGGGCCAGCTCGACACCATATATTTT

J gene: TRBJ1-6
D gene: TRBD1
clone size: once
V gene: TRBV5-1
CDR3 protein: CASSLGIRTGRNSPLHF
CDR3 DNA: TGCGCCAGCAGCTTGGGGATAAGGACAGGGCGGAATTCACCCCTCCACTTT

J gene: TRBJ2-7
D gene: TRBD2
clone size: NA
V gene: TRBV5-6
CDR3 protein: CASTMVLAVTYEQYF
CDR3 DNA: TGTGCCAGCACCATGGTCCTAGCGGTGACCTACGAGCAGTACTTC

J gene: TRBJ2-1
D gene: TRBD2
clone size: NA
V gene: TRBV28
CDR3 protein: CASSLAGGGLNEQFF
CDR3 DNA: TGTGCCAGCAGTTTAGCGGGAGGAGGCCTCAATGAGCAGTTCTTC

J gene: TRBJ2-7
D gene: TRBD2
clone size: NA
V gene: TRBV27
CDR3 protein: CASSFGSGPYEQYF
CDR3 DNA: TGTGCCAGCAGTTTCGGTAGCGGGCCCTACGAGCAGTACTTC

J gene: TRBJ2-1
D gene: NA
clone size: NA
V gene: TRBV6-5
CDR3 protein: CASSYSPGNEQFF
CDR3 DNA: TGTGCCAGCAGTTACTCTCCGGGGAATGAGCAGTTCTTC

J gene: TRBJ2-3
D gene: TRBD2
clone size: NA
V gene: TRBV4-2
CDR3 protein: CASSPTRGRGGPDTQYF
CDR3 DNA: TGTGCCAGCAGCCCCACTAGGGGGCGGGGGGGGCCAGATACGCAGTATTTT

J gene: TRBJ1-1
D gene: TRBD1
clone size: NA
V gene: TRBV9
CDR3 protein: CASSVGLDRGNTEAFF
CDR3 DNA: TGTGCCAGCAGCGTAGGTTTGGACAGGGGGAACACTGAAGCTTTCTTT

J gene: TRBJ1-2
D gene: NA
clone size: NA
V gene: TRBV5-6
CDR3 protein: CASSLPAGGGYTF
CDR3 DNA: TGTGCCAGCAGCTTACCGGCGGGCGGGGGCTACACCTTC

J gene: TRBJ2-3
D gene: TRBD1
clone size: NA
V gene: TRBV4-1
CDR3 protein: CASSHPRDRDPTSRTDTQYF
CDR3 DNA: TGCGCCAGCAGCCACCCCCGGGACAGGGACCCAACTTCGCGCACAGATACGCAGTATTTT

J gene: TRBJ2-7
D gene: NA
clone size: NA
V gene: TRBV5-6
CDR3 protein: CASSLGEGYEQYF
CDR3 DNA: TGTGCCAGCAGCTTGGGTGAGGGATACGAGCAGTACTTC

J gene: TRBJ2-2
D gene: TRBD2
clone size: NA
V gene: TRBV30
CDR3 protein: CAWRGKRGASNTGELFF
CDR3 DNA: TGTGCCTGGAGGGGTAAGCGGGGGGCCTCGAACACCGGGGAGCTGTTTTTT

J gene: TRBJ2-5
D gene: NA
clone size: NA
V gene: TRBV7-3
CDR3 protein: CASSLGGAQETQYF
CDR3 DNA: TGTGCCAGCAGCTTAGGTGGAGCCCAAGAGACCCAGTACTTC